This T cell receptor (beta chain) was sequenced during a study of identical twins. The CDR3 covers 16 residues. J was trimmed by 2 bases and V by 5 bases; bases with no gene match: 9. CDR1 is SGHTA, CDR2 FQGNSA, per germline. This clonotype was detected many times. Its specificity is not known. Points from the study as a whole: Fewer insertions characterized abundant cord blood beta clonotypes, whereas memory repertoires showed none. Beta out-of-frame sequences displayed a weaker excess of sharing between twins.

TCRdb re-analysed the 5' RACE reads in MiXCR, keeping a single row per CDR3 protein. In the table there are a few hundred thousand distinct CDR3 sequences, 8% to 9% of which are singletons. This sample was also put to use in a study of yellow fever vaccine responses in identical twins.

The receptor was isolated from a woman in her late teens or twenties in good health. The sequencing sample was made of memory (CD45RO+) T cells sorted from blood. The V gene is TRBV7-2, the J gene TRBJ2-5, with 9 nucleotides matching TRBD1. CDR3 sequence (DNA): TGTGCCAGCAGCCCCCTCCCGGGACAGGGACAAGAGACCCAGTACTTC. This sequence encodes CASSPLPGQGQETQYF.